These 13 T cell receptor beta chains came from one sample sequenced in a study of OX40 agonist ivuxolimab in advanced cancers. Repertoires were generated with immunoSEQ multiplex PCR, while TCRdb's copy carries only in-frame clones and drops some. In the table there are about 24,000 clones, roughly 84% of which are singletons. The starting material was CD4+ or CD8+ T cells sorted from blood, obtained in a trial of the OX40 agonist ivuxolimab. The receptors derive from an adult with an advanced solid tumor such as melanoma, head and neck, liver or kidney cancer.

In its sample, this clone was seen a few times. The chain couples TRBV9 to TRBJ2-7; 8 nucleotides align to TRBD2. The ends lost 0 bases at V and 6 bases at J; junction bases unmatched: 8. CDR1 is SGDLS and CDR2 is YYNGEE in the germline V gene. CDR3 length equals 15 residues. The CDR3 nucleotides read TGTGCCAGCAGCGTAGATGGGAGGGCGGGGGGCGAGCAGTACTTC. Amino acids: CASSVDGRAGGEQYF.

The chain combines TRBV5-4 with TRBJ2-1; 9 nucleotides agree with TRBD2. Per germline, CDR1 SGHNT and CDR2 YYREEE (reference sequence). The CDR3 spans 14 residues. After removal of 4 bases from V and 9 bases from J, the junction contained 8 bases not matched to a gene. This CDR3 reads CASSHSGRLVEQFF. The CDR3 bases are TGTGCCAGCAGCCATAGCGGGAGACTCGTTGAGCAGTTCTTC. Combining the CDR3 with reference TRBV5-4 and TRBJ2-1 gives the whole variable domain ETGVTQSPTHLIKTRGQQVTLRCSSQSGHNTVSWYQQALGQGPQFIFQYYREEENGRGNFPPRFSGLQFPNYSSELNVNALELDDSALYLCASSHSGRLVEQFFGPGTRLTVL.

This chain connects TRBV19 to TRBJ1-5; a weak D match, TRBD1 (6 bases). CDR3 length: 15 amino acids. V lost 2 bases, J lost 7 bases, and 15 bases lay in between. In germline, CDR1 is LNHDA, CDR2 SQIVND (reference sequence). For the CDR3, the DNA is TGTGCCAGTAGTATATCACAGGGCTGGGGACAGCCCCAGCATTTT. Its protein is CASSISQGWGQPQHF.

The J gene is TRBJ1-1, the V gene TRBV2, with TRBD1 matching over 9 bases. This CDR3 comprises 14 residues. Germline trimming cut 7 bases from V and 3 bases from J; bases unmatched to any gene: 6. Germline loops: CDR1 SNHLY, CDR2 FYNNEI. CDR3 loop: CASNRDRADTEAFF. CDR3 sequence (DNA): TGTGCCAGCAATCGGGACAGGGCGGACACTGAAGCTTTCTTT.

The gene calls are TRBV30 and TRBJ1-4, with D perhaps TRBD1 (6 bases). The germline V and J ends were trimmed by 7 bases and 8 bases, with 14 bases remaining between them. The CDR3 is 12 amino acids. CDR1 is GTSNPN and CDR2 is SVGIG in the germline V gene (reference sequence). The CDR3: CALAGTSEKLFF. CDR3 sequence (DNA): TGTGCCTTGGCCGGGACATCCGAAAAACTGTTTTTT.

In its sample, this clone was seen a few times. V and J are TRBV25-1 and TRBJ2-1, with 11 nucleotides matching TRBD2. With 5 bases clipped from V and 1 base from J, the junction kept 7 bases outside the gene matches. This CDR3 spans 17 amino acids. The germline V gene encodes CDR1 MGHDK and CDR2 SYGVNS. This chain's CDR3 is CASSKLAGVSSYNEQFF. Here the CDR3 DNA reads TGTGCCAGCAGTAAACTAGCGGGAGTTAGTTCCTACAATGAGCAGTTCTTC.

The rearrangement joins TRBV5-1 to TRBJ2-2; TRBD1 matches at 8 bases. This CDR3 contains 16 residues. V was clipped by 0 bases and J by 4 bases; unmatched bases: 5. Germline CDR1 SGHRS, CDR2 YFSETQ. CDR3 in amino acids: CASSLAAGGITGELFF. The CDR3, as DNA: TGCGCCAGCAGCTTGGCCGCAGGGGGCATCACCGGGGAGCTGTTTTTT.

This CDR3 reads CASRLAGSSGNTIYF. The CDR3 region has the DNA TGTGCCAGCAGACTCGCCGGCAGCTCTGGAAACACCATATATTTT. V gene TRBV6-1 combines with J gene TRBJ1-3; D ambiguous. There are 15 residues in the CDR3. The V and J ends lost 6 bases and 0 bases respectively, with 12 bases between them. Germline values: CDR1 MNHNS, CDR2 SASEGT.

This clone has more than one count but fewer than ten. The CDR3 nucleotides read TGTGCCAGCAGCCCCCAGGACATTGGCACAGATACGCAGTATTTT. Translating gives CASSPQDIGTDTQYF. The rearrangement joins TRBV14 to TRBJ2-3; the D gene is possibly TRBD1 (5 bases). The V gene's germline CDR1 is SGHDN and CDR2 FVKESK. The CDR3 sequence is 15 residues long. Trimming removed 4 bases from V and 1 base from J, with 12 bases in between. The whole variable domain, remainder taken from reference TRBV14 and TRBJ2-3, is EAGVTQFPSHSVIEKGQTVTLRCDPISGHDNLYWYRRVMGKEIKFLLHFVKESKQDESGMPNNRFLAERTGGTYSTLKVQPAELEDSGVYFCASSPQDIGTDTQYFGPGTRLTVL.

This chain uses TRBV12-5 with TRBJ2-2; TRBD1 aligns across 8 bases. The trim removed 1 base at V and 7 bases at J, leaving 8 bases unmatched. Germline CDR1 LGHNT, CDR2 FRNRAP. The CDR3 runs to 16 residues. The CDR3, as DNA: TGTGCTAGTGGTTTGGGCCGGACAGGGATTGACGGGGAGCTGTTTTTT. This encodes CASGLGRTGIDGELFF.

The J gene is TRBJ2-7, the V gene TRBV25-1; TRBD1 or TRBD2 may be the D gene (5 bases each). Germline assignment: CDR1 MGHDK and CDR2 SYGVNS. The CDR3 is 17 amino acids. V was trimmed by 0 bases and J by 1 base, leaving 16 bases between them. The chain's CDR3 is CASSEYIVGAASYEQYF. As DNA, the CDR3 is TGTGCCAGCAGTGAATATATAGTCGGGGCTGCTTCCTACGAGCAGTACTTC.

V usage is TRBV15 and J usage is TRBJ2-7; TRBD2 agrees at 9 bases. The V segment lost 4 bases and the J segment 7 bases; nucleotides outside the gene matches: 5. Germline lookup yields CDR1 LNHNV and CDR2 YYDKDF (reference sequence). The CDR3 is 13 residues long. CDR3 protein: CATSILAGIEQYF. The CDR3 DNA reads TGTGCCACCAGCATTCTAGCGGGGATTGAGCAGTACTTC.

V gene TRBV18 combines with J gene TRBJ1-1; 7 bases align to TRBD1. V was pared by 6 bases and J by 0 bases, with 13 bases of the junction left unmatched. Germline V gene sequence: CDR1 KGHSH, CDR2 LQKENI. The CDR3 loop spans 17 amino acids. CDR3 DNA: TGTGCCAGCTCGACGCAGGGGGACCTACTACTGAACACTGAAGCTTTCTTT. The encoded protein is CASSTQGDLLLNTEAFF. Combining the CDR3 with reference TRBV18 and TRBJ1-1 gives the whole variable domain NAGVMQNPRHLVRRRGQEARLRCSPMKGHSHVYWYRQLPEEGLKFMVYLQKENIIDESGMPKERFSAEFPKEGPSILRIQQVVRGDSAAYFCASSTQGDLLLNTEAFFGQGTRLTVV.